This T cell receptor (beta chain) appears in the sequencing data of a study of T-cell reconstitution after alpha-beta-depleted transplantation in children. Using unique molecular identifiers, the investigators prepared the TCRbeta library. One entry per CDR3 protein results from TCRdb running MiXCR on the PCR reads. Among 150,000 to 200,000 distinct CDR3 sequences listed, 14% to 15% were seen once. The CDR3 totals 12 residues. Per germline, CDR1 LGHNT and CDR2 FRNRAP. V lost 0 bases and J 8 bases, leaving 5 bases between the germline ends. Specimen: PBMCs from the stem cell graft donor, collected from the stem cell graft. The V call is TRBV12-5, the J call TRBJ2-1; D remains ambiguous. The receptor was derived from a human donor who donated a stem cell graft to a child with acute lymphoblastic leukemia. CDR3 loop: CASGLVRYEQFF. CDR3 in DNA: TGTGCTAGTGGTTTGGTAAGGTATGAGCAGTTCTTC.